A selection of T cell receptor beta chains follows, all from one sample in a study of blood T cell repertoires in COVID-19. Clones were read by immunoSEQ multiplex PCR, and TCRdb kept only the in-frame ones, dropping some. The table has about 200,000 clones, roughly 84% seen once. Sequenced input: PBMCs or T cells enriched from blood (not recorded which). The receptors were gathered from a woman aged 25-40 years who had been exposed to COVID-19. Each CDR3 is given with its conserved first and last residue. D genes are given only for firm matches. Clone size is stated in some rows and not others, as once, few, many or a class when expanded.

size: .
J: TRBJ2-7
V: TRBV18
D: .
CDR3: CASSRGYEQYF
DNA: TGTGCCAGCTCACGCGGCTACGAGCAGTACTTC

size: .
J: TRBJ1-2
V: TRBV5-4
D: TRBD1
CDR3: CASSQDRVSNYGYTF
DNA: TGTGCCAGCAGCCAGGACAGGGTTTCTAACTATGGCTACACCTTC

size: .
J: TRBJ2-2
V: TRBV5-1
D: TRBD1
CDR3: CASSLEAGGNTGELFF
DNA: TGCGCCAGCAGCTTGGAGGCAGGGGGTAACACCGGGGAGCTGTTTTTT

size: .
J: TRBJ1-5
V: TRBV5-6
D: .
CDR3: CASSLVDSNQPQHF
DNA: TGTGCCAGCAGCTTAGTAGATAGCAATCAGCCCCAGCATTTT

size: .
J: TRBJ1-5
V: TRBV29-1
D: .
CDR3: CSVSWAGKNQPQHF
DNA: TGCAGCGTTTCGTGGGCAGGGAAGAACCAGCCCCAGCATTTT

size: .
J: TRBJ1-5
V: TRBV15
D: .
CDR3: CATSRDPNQPQHF
DNA: TGTGCCACCAGCAGAGATCCTAATCAGCCCCAGCATTTT

size: .
J: TRBJ1-2
V: TRBV4-1
D: TRBD1
CDR3: CASSQDSEGALGYTF
DNA: TGCGCCAGCAGCCAAGACTCCGAGGGGGCGCTTGGCTACACCTTC

size: .
J: TRBJ2-7
V: TRBV5-5
D: .
CDR3: CASSSRTEQYF
DNA: TGTGCCAGCAGCTCTAGGACAGAGCAGTACTTC

size: few
J: TRBJ2-1
V: TRBV10-3
D: TRBD2
CDR3: CAIRDSGGGVYNEQFF
DNA: TGTGCCATCAGAGACAGCGGGGGGGGCGTTTACAATGAGCAGTTCTTC

size: .
J: TRBJ1-2
V: TRBV18
D: TRBD1
CDR3: CASSPPGQGEYGYTF
DNA: TGTGCCAGCTCACCTCCAGGACAGGGGGAGTATGGCTACACCTTC

size: .
J: TRBJ1-5
V: TRBV9
D: .
CDR3: CASSVAPTRGPQHF
DNA: TGTGCCAGCAGCGTAGCCCCCACCCGGGGGCCCCAGCATTTT

size: .
J: TRBJ1-2
V: TRBV5-4
D: TRBD1
CDR3: CASSWGTGNYGYTF
DNA: TGTGCCAGCAGCTGGGGGACAGGGAACTATGGCTACACCTTC

size: .
J: TRBJ1-1
V: TRBV12-3/TRBV12-4
D: .
CDR3: CASSPRENTEAFF
DNA: TGTGCCAGCAGCCCCAGGGAGAACACTGAAGCTTTCTTT

size: .
J: TRBJ1-1
V: TRBV2
D: TRBD1
CDR3: CASNPQGDGGAFF
DNA: TGTGCCAGCAATCCACAGGGGGACGGAGGGGCTTTCTTT

size: .
J: TRBJ1-1
V: TRBV4-1
D: .
CDR3: CATLGGNTEAFF
DNA: TGCGCCACCCTGGGGGGGAACACTGAAGCTTTCTTT

size: once
J: TRBJ1-2
V: TRBV19
D: .
CDR3: CASLSYGETYGYTF
DNA: TGTGCCAGCCTCTCCTACGGTGAAACGTACGGCTACACCTTC

size: few
J: TRBJ1-2
V: TRBV29-1
D: .
CDR3: CSVSWAGYGYTF
DNA: TGCAGCGTTAGTTGGGCAGGCTATGGCTACACCTTC

size: few
J: TRBJ1-1
V: TRBV7-2
D: TRBD1
CDR3: CASSWGDRATEAFF
DNA: TGTGCCAGCAGCTGGGGGGACAGGGCCACTGAAGCTTTCTTT

size: .
J: TRBJ2-5
V: TRBV14
D: .
CDR3: CASNKWVAETQYF
DNA: TGTGCCAGCAACAAATGGGTAGCGGAGACCCAGTACTTC

size: .
J: TRBJ2-1
V: TRBV7-9
D: TRBD2
CDR3: CASSLVGGGLNEQFF
DNA: TGTGCCAGCAGCTTAGTGGGCGGGGGGTTAAATGAGCAGTTCTTC

size: .
J: TRBJ1-5
V: TRBV12-5
D: .
CDR3: CASGFPRDNQPQHF
DNA: TGTGCTAGTGGTTTCCCCAGGGACAATCAGCCCCAGCATTTT

size: .
J: TRBJ2-7
V: TRBV7-2
D: .
CDR3: CASSSGTSGGEQYF
DNA: TGTGCCAGCAGCTCAGGGACCTCCGGGGGTGAGCAGTACTTC

size: .
J: TRBJ2-7
V: TRBV9
D: TRBD1
CDR3: CASSVGGDSSYEQYF
DNA: TGTGCCAGCAGCGTAGGAGGGGACAGCTCCTACGAGCAGTACTTC

size: .
J: TRBJ2-6
V: TRBV19
D: .
CDR3: CASSIGTAGANVLTF
DNA: TGTGCCAGTAGTATAGGGACAGCTGGGGCCAACGTCCTGACTTTC

size: .
J: TRBJ1-5
V: TRBV2
D: .
CDR3: CASRPRAGHSNQPQHF
DNA: TGTGCCAGCAGGCCTCGGGCAGGGCATAGCAATCAGCCCCAGCATTTT

size: .
J: TRBJ1-3
V: TRBV7-2
D: .
CDR3: CASSLVPEVVGNTIYF
DNA: TGTGCCAGCAGCTTAGTCCCAGAAGTGGTAGGAAACACCATATATTTT